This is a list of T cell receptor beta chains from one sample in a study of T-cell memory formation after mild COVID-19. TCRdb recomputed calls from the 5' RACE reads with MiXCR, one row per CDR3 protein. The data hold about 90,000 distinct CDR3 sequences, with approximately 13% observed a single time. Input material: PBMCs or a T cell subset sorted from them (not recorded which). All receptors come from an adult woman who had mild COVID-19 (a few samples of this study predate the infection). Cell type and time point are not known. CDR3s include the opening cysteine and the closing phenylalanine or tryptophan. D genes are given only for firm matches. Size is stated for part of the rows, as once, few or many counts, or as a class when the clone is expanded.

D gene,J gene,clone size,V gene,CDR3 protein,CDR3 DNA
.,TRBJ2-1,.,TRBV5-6,CASSFGRSSYNEQFF,TGTGCCAGCAGCTTCGGACGGAGCTCCTACAATGAGCAGTTCTTC
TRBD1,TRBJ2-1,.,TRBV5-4,CASSRKTGDISEQFF,TGTGCCAGCAGCCGAAAGACAGGGGATATAAGTGAGCAGTTCTTC
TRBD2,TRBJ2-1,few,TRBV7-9,CASSLWEAGDREQFF,TGTGCCAGCAGCTTATGGGAGGCGGGGGATCGAGAGCAGTTCTTC
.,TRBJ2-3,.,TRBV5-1,CASSSLSRVGTDTQYF,TGCGCCAGCAGCTCCCTGAGCAGGGTGGGCACAGATACGCAGTATTTT
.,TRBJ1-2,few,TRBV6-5,CASSQTRTHGYTF,TGTGCCAGCAGCCAAACCCGGACCCATGGCTACACCTTC
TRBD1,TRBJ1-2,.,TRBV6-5,CASTPKDGTGEEDYGYTF,TGTGCCAGCACCCCAAAGGACGGGACAGGGGAGGAGGACTATGGCTACACCTTC
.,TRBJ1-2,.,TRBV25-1,CASSDRSRPNPRHGYTF,TGTGCCAGCAGTGATCGATCCCGCCCTAACCCACGACACGGCTACACCTTC
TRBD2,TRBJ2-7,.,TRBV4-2,CASSQIPGGIYEQYF,TGTGCCAGCAGCCAGATCCCCGGGGGGATCTACGAGCAGTACTTC
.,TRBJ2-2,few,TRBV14,CASSLASNTGELFF,TGTGCCAGCAGCCTAGCGAGCAACACCGGGGAGCTGTTTTTT
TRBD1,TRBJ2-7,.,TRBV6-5,CASSYGQGALEQYF,TGTGCCAGCAGTTACGGACAGGGGGCTTTGGAGCAGTACTTC
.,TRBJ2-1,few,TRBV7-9,CASTTVEYNEQFF,TGTGCCAGCACCACGGTGGAGTACAATGAGCAGTTCTTC
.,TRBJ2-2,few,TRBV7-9,CASSLPPPQGTNTGELFF,TGTGCCAGCAGCTTACCCCCTCCTCAGGGGACGAACACCGGGGAGCTGTTTTTT
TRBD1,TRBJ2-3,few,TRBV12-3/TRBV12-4,CASTSLETGGPDTQYF,TGTGCCAGCACCTCCCTGGAGACAGGGGGCCCAGATACGCAGTATTTT
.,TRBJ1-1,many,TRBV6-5,CASSYGRNTEAFF,TGTGCCAGCAGTTACGGTAGGAACACTGAAGCTTTCTTT
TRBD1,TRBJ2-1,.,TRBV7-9,CASSFRDRAFNEQFF,TGTGCCAGCAGCTTCCGGGACAGGGCTTTTAATGAGCAGTTCTTC
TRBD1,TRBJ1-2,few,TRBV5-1,CASSLDLRGQGYTF,TGCGCCAGCAGCTTGGATCTGAGGGGGCAAGGCTACACCTTC
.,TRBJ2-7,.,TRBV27,CASSLWSGAGYEQYF,TGTGCCAGCAGTTTATGGTCGGGGGCTGGTTACGAGCAGTACTTC
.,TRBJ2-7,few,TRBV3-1,CASSGSPLEQYF,TGTGCCAGCAGCGGCAGTCCTCTAGAGCAGTACTTC
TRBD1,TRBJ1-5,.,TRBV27,CASSLPKLGTGVRPPQPQHF,TGTGCCAGCAGTTTACCAAAATTAGGGACAGGGGTAAGGCCCCCTCAGCCCCAGCATTTT
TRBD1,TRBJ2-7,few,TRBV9,CASSPDRAPYYEQYF,TGTGCCAGCAGCCCGGACAGGGCTCCGTACTACGAGCAGTACTTC
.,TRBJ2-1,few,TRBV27,CASSFDGSTYNEQFF,TGTGCCAGCAGTTTTGATGGGAGCACCTACAATGAGCAGTTCTTC